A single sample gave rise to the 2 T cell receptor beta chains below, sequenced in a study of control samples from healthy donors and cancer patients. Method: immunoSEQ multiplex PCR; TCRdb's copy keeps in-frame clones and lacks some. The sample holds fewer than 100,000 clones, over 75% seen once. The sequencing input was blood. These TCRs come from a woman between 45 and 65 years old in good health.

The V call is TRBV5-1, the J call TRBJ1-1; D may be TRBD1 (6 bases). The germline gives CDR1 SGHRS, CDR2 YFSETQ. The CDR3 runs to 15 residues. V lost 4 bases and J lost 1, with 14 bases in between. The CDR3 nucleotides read TGCGCCAGCAGCCACTCCGGGGGCGCGAACACTGAAGCTTTCTTT. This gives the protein CASSHSGGANTEAFF.

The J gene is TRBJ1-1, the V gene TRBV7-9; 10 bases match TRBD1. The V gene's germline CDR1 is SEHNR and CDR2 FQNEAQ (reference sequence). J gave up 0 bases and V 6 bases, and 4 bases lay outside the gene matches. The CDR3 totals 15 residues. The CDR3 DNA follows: TGTGCCAGCAGTGGACAGGGGGTGGTGAACACTGAAGCTTTCTTT. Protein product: CASSGQGVVNTEAFF.